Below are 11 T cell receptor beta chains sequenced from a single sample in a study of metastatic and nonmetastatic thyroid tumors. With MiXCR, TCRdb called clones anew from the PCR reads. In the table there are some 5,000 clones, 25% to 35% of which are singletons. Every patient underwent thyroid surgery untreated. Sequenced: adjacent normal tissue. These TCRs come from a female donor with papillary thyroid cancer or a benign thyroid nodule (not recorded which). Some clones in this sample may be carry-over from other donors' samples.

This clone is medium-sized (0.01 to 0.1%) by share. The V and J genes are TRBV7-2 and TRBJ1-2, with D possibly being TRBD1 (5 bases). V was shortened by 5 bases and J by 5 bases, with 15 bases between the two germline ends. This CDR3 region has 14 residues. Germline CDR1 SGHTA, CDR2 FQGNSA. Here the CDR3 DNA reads TGTGCCAGCAGCCCGGGACCGGAAGGTTATGGCTACACCTTC. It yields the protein CASSPGPEGYGYTF.

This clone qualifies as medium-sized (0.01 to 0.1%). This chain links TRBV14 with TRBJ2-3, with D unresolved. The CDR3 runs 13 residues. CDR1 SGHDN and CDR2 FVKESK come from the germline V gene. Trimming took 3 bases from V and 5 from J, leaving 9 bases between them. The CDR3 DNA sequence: TGTGCCAGCAGCCAGGATAGTGTAGATACGCAGTATTTT. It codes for CASSQDSVDTQYF.

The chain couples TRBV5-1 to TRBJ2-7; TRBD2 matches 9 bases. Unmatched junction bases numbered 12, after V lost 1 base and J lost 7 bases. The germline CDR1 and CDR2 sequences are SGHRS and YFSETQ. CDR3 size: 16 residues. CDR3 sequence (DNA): TGCGCCAGCAGCTTGTGGGCCGACACTAGCGGGCAGGAGCAGTACTTC. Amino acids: CASSLWADTSGQEQYF.

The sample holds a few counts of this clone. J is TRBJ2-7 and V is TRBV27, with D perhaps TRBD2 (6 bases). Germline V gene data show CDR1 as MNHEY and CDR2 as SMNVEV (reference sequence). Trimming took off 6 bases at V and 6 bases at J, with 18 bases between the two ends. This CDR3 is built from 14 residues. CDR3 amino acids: CASSRDGGRLEQYF. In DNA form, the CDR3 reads TGTGCCAGCAGCAGGGACGGGGGAAGGCTCGAGCAGTACTTC.

The CDR3 coding sequence is TGTGCCAGCAGAAAAGGGGGGAGCGAGCAGTACTTC. Its protein product is CASRKGGSEQYF. The gene calls are TRBV27 and TRBJ2-7; D may match TRBD1 or TRBD2 (6 bases each). The ends were cut back, 6 bases at V and 6 bases at J, with 12 bases in the middle. Germline loops: CDR1 MNHEY, CDR2 SMNVEV (reference sequence). The CDR3 length is 12 residues.

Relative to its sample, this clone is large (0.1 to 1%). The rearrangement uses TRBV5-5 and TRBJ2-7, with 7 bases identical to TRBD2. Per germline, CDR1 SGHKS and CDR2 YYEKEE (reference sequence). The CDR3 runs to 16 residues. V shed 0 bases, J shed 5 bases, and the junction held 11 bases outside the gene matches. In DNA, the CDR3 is TGTGCCAGCAGCTTGGATCCCGGCGGGAGAGGCCACGAGCAGTACTTC. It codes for CASSLDPGGRGHEQYF.

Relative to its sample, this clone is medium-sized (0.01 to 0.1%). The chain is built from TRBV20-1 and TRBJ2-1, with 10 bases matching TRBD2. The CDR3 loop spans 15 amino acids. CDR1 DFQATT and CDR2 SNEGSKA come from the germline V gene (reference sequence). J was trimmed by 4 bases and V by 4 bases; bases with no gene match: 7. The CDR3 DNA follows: TGCAGTGCTATCAGCGGGACTAGCGTTTACAATGAGCAGTTCTTC. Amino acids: CSAISGTSVYNEQFF.

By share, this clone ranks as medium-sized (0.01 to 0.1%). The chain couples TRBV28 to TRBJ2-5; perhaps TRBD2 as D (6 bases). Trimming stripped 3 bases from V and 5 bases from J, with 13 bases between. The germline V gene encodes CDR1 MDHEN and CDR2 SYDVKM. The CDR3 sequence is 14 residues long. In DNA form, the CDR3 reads TGTGCCAGCAGTTTTAGTGGAGGGTGGGAGACCCAGTACTTC. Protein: CASSFSGGWETQYF.

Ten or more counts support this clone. CDR3 DNA: TGTGCCACCAGTGGAACCAGCGTAGGGACCCAGTACTTC. Protein sequence: CATSGTSVGTQYF. The chain has TRBV24-1 and TRBJ2-5; D ambiguous. Germline lookup yields CDR1 KGHDR and CDR2 SFDVKD. The CDR3 extends over 13 amino acids. V was trimmed by 5 bases and J by 7 bases, leaving 13 bases between them.

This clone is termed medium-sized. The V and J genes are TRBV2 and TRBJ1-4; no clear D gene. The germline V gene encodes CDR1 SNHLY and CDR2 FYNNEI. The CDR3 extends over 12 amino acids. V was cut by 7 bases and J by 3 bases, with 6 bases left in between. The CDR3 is CASTGANEKLFF. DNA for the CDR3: TGTGCCAGCACCGGCGCTAATGAAAAACTGTTTTTT.

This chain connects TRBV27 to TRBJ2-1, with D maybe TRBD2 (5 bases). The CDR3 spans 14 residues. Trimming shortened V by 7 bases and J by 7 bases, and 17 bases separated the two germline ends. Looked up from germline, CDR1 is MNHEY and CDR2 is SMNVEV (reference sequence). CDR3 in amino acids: CASTLRGPRNEQFF. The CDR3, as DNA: TGTGCCAGCACCCTGAGAGGGCCTAGGAATGAGCAGTTCTTC.